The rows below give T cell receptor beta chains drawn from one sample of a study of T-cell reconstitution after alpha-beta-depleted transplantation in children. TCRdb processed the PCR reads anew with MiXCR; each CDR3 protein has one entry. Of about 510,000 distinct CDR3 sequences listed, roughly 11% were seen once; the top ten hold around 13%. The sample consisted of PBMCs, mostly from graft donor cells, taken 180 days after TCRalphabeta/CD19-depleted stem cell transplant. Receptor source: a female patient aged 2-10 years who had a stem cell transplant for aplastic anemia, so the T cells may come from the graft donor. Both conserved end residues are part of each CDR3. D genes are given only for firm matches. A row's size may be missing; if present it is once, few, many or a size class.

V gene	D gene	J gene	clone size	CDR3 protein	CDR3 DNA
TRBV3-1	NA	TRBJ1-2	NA	CASRQEVPYGYTF	TGTGCCAGCCGCCAGGAAGTCCCCTATGGCTACACCTTC
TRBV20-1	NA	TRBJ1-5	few	CSAGGSSNQPQHF	TGCAGTGCTGGAGGTTCTTCGAATCAGCCCCAGCATTTT
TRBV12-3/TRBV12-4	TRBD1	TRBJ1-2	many	CASSLGQGLNYGYTF	TGTGCCAGCAGTCTCGGACAGGGCCTTAACTATGGCTACACCTTC
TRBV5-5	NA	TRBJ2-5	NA	CASRWVAPMPETQYF	TGTGCCAGCCGTTGGGTGGCTCCAATGCCAGAGACCCAGTACTTC
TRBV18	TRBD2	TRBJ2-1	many	CASSPASGRGNNEQFF	TGTGCCAGCTCACCAGCGTCCGGGAGGGGGAACAATGAGCAGTTCTTC
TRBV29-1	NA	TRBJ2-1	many	CSVELVFNEQFF	TGCAGCGTTGAGCTGGTATTCAATGAGCAGTTCTTC
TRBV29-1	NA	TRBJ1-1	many	CSARDTGNTEAFF	TGCAGCGCTCGGGACACGGGGAACACTGAAGCTTTCTTT
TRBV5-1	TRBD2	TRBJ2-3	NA	CASRRAGEQDTQYF	TGCGCCAGCAGGCGAGCGGGAGAGCAAGATACGCAGTATTTT
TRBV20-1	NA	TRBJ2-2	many	CSARGQVNTGELFF	TGCAGTGCTAGAGGACAGGTCAACACCGGGGAGCTGTTTTTT
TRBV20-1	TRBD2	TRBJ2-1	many	CSSGSWNEQFF	TGCAGTAGCGGGAGTTGGAATGAGCAGTTCTTC
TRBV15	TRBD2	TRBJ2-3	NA	CATSSPGLAGTDTQYF	TGTGCCACCAGCAGCCCGGGACTAGCGGGCACAGATACGCAGTATTTT
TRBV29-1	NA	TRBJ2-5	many	CSVEGGRESNLETQYF	TGCAGCGTTGAAGGCGGCAGGGAGTCCAATCTAGAGACCCAGTACTTC
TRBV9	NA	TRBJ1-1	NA	CASSVTPTGTQNTEAFF	TGTGCCAGCAGCGTGACACCTACCGGGACCCAGAACACTGAAGCTTTCTTT
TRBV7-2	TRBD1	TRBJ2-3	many	CASSRQGVADTQYF	TGTGCCAGCAGCCGACAGGGGGTCGCAGATACGCAGTATTTT
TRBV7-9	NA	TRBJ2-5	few	CASNRETQYF	TGTGCCAGCAATCGGGAGACCCAGTACTTC
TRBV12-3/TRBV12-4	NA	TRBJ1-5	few	CASSLNGPRNQPQHF	TGTGCCAGCAGTTTGAACGGACCTCGCAATCAGCCCCAGCATTTT
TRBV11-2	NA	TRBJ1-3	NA	CASSLQGGGWKAGNTIYF	TGTGCCAGCAGCCTTCAAGGTGGGGGATGGAAGGCTGGAAACACCATATATTTT
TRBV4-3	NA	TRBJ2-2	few	CASSHTGTGELFF	TGCGCCAGCAGCCATACAGGGACCGGGGAGCTGTTTTTT
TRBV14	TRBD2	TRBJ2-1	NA	CASSPTSGGDYNEQFF	TGTGCCAGCAGCCCCACCAGCGGGGGCGACTACAATGAGCAGTTCTTC
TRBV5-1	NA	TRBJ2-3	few	CASSLVRSSVTDTQYF	TGCGCCAGCAGCTTGGTCAGGAGTAGTGTCACAGATACGCAGTATTTT
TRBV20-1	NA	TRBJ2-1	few	CSARVGAGQFF	TGCAGTGCTAGAGTTGGAGCCGGGCAGTTCTTC
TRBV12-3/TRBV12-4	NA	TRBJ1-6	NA	CASRPGEGRGLSPLHF	TGTGCCAGCAGACCAGGTGAAGGCAGGGGCCTTTCACCCCTCCACTTT
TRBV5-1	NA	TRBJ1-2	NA	CASSLWPENYGYTF	TGCGCCAGCAGCTTGTGGCCGGAAAACTATGGCTACACCTTC
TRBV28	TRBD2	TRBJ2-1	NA	CASSFPPSGSVGEQFF	TGTGCCAGCAGCTTTCCTCCTAGCGGGAGTGTTGGTGAGCAGTTCTTC
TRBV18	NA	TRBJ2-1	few	CASSPEDPIEGEQFF	TGTGCCAGCTCACCAGAGGACCCGATAGAGGGGGAGCAGTTCTTC
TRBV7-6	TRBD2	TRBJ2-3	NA	CASSLAREREYRDTQYF	TGTGCCAGCAGCTTAGCTAGGGAGCGGGAGTACAGAGATACGCAGTATTTT
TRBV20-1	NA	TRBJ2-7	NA	CSARPGTFLYEQYF	TGCAGTGCTAGGCCGGGGACGTTCCTCTACGAGCAGTACTTC
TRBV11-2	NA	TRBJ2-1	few	CASSLVVGLLDEQFF	TGTGCCAGCAGCTTAGTGGTGGGATTGCTCGATGAGCAGTTCTTC
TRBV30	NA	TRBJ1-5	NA	CAWGDGYQPQHF	TGTGCCTGGGGGGATGGGTATCAGCCCCAGCATTTT
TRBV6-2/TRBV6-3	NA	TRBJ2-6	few	CASSYSGDGANVLTF	TGTGCCAGCAGTTACTCAGGGGACGGGGCCAACGTCCTGACTTTC
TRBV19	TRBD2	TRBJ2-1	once	CASSKAGGSLNEQFF	TGTGCCAGTAGTAAAGCGGGAGGGTCCCTGAATGAGCAGTTCTTC
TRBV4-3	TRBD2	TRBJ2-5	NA	CASSQVLAGGPQETQYF	TGCGCCAGCAGCCAAGTCCTAGCGGGAGGGCCCCAAGAGACCCAGTACTTC
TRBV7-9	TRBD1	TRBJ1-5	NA	CASSLEGQVNQPQHF	TGTGCCAGCAGCTTAGAGGGACAGGTGAATCAGCCCCAGCATTTT
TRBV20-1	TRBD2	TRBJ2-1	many	CSARGLAGGSYNEQFF	TGCAGTGCTAGGGGTCTAGCGGGAGGATCTTACAATGAGCAGTTCTTC
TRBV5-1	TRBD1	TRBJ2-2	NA	CASSDGQGLSTGELFF	TGCGCCAGCAGCGACGGACAGGGCTTGAGCACCGGGGAGCTGTTTTTT
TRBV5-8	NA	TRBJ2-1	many	CASSVAVGSYNEQFF	TGTGCCAGCAGCGTAGCGGTTGGCTCCTACAATGAGCAGTTCTTC
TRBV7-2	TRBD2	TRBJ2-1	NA	CASSHVAGGTYNEQFF	TGTGCCAGCAGCCATGTAGCGGGAGGGACCTACAATGAGCAGTTCTTC
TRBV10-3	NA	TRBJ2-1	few	CATQLQGRGNEQFF	TGTGCCACCCAGCTACAGGGAAGAGGCAATGAGCAGTTCTTC
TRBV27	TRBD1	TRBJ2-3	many	CASAVVRGTDTQYF	TGTGCCAGCGCAGTAGTCAGGGGGACAGATACGCAGTATTTT
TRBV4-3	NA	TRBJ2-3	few	CASSRQGRAQDTQYF	TGCGCCAGCAGTAGACAGGGGAGGGCCCAAGATACGCAGTATTTT
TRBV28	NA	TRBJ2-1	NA	CASSPRGYSEQFF	TGTGCCAGCAGTCCCCGGGGGTACAGTGAGCAGTTCTTC
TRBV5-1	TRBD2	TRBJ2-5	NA	CASSLDAGTSRLQETQYF	TGCGCCAGCAGCTTGGACGCAGGGACTAGCAGACTCCAAGAGACCCAGTACTTC
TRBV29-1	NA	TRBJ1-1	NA	CSVEGFPGRPNTEAFF	TGCAGCGTTGAAGGCTTTCCGGGGCGGCCTAACACTGAAGCTTTCTTT
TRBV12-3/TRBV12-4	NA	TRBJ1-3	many	CASSLGNSGNTIYF	TGTGCCAGCAGTTTAGGTAACTCTGGAAACACCATATATTTT
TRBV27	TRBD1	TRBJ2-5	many	CASSRQGAPWETQYF	TGTGCCAGCAGTAGACAGGGGGCGCCCTGGGAGACCCAGTACTTC
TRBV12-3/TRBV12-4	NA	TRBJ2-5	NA	CASSLMIKFDRRETQYF	TGTGCCAGCAGTTTAATGATTAAGTTCGACAGGAGAGAGACCCAGTACTTC
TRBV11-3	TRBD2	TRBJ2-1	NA	CASSFRTSGSGNEQFF	TGTGCCAGCAGCTTCAGAACCAGCGGGAGTGGCAATGAGCAGTTCTTC
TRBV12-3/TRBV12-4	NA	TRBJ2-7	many	CASSSSSRAGSYEQYF	NA
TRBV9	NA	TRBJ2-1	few	CASSVAGISYNEQFF	TGTGCCAGCAGCGTAGCGGGCATTTCCTACAATGAGCAGTTCTTC
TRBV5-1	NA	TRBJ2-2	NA	CASTVRINTGELFF	TGCGCCAGCACGGTTCGGATAAACACCGGGGAGCTGTTTTTC
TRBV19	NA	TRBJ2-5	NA	CASSREGLRHETQYF	TGTGCCAGTAGTCGTGAGGGACTCAGGCATGAGACCCAGTACTTC
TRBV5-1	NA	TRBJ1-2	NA	CASSLWAGPAFIYGYTF	TGCGCCAGCAGCTTGTGGGCCGGACCGGCTTTTATCTATGGCTACACCTTC
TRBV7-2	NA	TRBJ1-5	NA	CASSLAPTAGTQHF	TGTGCCAGCAGCTTAGCTCCGACAGCTGGAACCCAGCATTTT
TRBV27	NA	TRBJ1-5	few	CASSFGANQPQHF	TGTGCCAGCAGTTTTGGCGCGAATCAGCCCCAGCATTTT